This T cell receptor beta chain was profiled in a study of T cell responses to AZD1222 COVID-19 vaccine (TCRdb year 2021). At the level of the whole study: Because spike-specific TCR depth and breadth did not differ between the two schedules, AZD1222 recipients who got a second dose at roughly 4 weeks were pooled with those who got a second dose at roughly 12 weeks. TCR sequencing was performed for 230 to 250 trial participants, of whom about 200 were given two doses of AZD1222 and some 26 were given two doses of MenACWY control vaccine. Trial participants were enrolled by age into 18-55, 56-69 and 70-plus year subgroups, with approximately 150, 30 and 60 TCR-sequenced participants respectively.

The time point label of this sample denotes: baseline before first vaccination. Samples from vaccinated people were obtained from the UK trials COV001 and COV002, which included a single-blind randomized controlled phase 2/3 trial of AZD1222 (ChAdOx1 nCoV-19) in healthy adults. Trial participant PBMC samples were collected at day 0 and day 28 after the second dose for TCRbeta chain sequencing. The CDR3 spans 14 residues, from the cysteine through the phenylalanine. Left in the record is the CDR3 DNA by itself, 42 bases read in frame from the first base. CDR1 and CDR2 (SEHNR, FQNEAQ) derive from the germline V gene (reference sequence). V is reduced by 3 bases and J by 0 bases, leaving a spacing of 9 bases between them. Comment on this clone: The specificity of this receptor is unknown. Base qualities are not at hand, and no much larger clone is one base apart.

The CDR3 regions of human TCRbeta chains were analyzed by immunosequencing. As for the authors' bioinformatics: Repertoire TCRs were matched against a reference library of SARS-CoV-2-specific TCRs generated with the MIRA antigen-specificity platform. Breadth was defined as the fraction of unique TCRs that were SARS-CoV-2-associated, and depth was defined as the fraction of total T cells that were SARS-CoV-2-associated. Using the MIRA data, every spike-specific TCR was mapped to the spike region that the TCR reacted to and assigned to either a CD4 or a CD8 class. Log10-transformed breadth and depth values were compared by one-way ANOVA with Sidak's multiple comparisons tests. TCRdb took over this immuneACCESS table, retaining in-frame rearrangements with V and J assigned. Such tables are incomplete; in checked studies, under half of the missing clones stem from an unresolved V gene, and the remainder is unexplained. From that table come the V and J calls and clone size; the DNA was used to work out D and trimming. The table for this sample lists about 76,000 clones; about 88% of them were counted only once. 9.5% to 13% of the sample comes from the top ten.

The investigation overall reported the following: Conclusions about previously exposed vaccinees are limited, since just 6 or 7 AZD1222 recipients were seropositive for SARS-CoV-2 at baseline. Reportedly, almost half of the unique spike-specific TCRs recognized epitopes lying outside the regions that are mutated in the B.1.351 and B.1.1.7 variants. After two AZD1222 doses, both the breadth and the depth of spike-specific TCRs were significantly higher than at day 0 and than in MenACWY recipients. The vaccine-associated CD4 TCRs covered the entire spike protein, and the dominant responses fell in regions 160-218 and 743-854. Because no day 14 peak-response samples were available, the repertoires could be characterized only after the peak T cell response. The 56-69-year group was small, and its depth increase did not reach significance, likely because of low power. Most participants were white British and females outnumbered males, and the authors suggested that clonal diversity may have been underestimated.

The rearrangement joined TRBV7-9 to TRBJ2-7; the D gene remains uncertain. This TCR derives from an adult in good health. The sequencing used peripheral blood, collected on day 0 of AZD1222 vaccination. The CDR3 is CASSFFESSYEQYF. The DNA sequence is TGTGCCAGCAGCTTTTTCGAAAGCTCCTACGAGCAGTACTTC.